This entry features one TCR beta chain sequence. Its specificity is unknown. The data originate from a study of blood T cells in healthy people across ages. Regarding the study as a whole: Roughly linearly, TCR beta diversity per million T cells fell as age increased. Naive CD4+ cell counts and diversity both ran higher in long-lived than in aged donors.

The use of a sample-barcoded 5' primer and a J-beta primer mix characterized a second PCR of about 7 to 12 cycles. TCRdb independently ran MiXCR on the 5' RACE reads; one entry per CDR3 protein. The table shows 1.8 million or so distinct CDR3 sequences, with about two fifths occurring only once. There are 18 residues in the CDR3. V was pared by 4 bases and J by 0 bases, with 11 bases of the junction left unmatched. CDR1 is MNHEY and CDR2 is SVGEGT in the germline V gene. Sequenced input: blood. J is TRBJ2-1 and V is TRBV6-2 or TRBV6-3; 8 bases agree with TRBD2. The receptor's source is a human donor in good health. CDR3 sequence (DNA): TGTGCCAGCAGTTCCCCGGTGATAGCGGGGAGCTCCTACAATGAGCAGTTCTTC. Residues: CASSSPVIAGSSYNEQFF.